The 32 T cell receptor beta chains in this list originate from one sample, sequenced in a study of shared clonotypes between healthy human individuals. Assay: immunoSEQ multiplex PCR; the TCRdb copy retains only in-frame clones and omits some. Of roughly 1.4 million clones listed, about 98.5% are singletons. Sequencing used naive CD4+ T cells sorted from blood. Specified subset: CD45RA+ positively selected. These receptor sequences come from a man younger than 45 in good health.

The rearrangement uses TRBV6-1 and TRBJ1-5, with unresolved D. Looked up from germline, CDR1 is MNHNS and CDR2 is SASEGT. V shed 2 bases and J shed 10 bases, with 15 bases lying between them. This CDR3 has 14 residues. The CDR3: CASSENTEIRPQHF. The CDR3 region has the DNA TGTGCCAGCAGTGAAAATACAGAGATTAGACCCCAGCATTTT.

The genes are TRBV4-1 and TRBJ2-7, with 11 bases identical to TRBD2. This CDR3 spans 17 amino acids. The V and J ends lost 2 bases and 6 bases, in that order; junction bases with no gene match: 12. Germline V gene data show CDR1 as MGHRA and CDR2 as YSYEKL. The CDR3 protein is CASSQPIAGGPFSEQYF. The CDR3, as DNA: TGCGCCAGCAGCCAACCAATAGCGGGAGGGCCCTTCTCCGAGCAGTACTTC.

The chain joins TRBV5-4 to TRBJ2-1; D call uncertain. This CDR3 comprises 15 residues. The V gene lost 0 bases and the J gene lost 4 bases, with 11 bases spanning the gap. The germline gives CDR1 SGHNT, CDR2 YYREEE (reference sequence). In nucleotides, the CDR3 is TGTGCCAGCAGCTTGGGCGTAATAGGGTACAATGAGCAGTTCTTC. Protein: CASSLGVIGYNEQFF.

The chain joins TRBV5-1 to TRBJ2-1; D is perhaps TRBD1 or TRBD2 (5 bases each). Germline values: CDR1 SGHRS, CDR2 YFSETQ. Trimming shortened V by 5 bases and J by 0 bases, and 12 bases separated the two germline ends. The CDR3 loop spans 15 amino acids. DNA for the CDR3: TGCGCCAGCAGGGACACTAGTGGCTCCTACAATGAGCAGTTCTTC. It yields the protein CASRDTSGSYNEQFF.

Remarks on this clone: Other nucleotide sequences in the sample specify the same CDR3. The genes are TRBV5-1 and TRBJ2-5; D is undetermined. Trimming pared 1 base from V and 5 bases from J, leaving 12 bases between. The CDR3 length is 14 residues. CDR1 and CDR2 (germline): SGHRS, YFSETQ. CDR3 amino acids: CASSLSSLRETQYF. DNA of the CDR3: TGCGCCAGCAGCTTGTCTTCCTTGAGGGAGACCCAGTACTTC.

J is TRBJ2-1 and V is TRBV2, with D perhaps assigned TRBD1 or TRBD2 (5 bases each). The CDR3 length is 16 residues. The V and J ends lost 4 bases and 4 bases respectively, with 17 bases between them. Germline V gene lookup returns CDR1 SNHLY and CDR2 FYNNEI. The CDR3 nucleotides are TGTGCCAGCAGTGCGGGTCGGGGCCTAATTTACAATGAGCAGTTCTTC. This translates into CASSAGRGLIYNEQFF.

The V gene is TRBV7-6, the J gene TRBJ2-7, with D possibly TRBD1 on 6 matching bases. The CDR3 contains 18 residues. CDR1 and CDR2 (germline): SGHVS, FNYEAQ. V was pared by 4 bases and J by 6 bases, with 28 bases between. The CDR3 DNA is TGTGCCAGCAGCTCGACCCCCACAGGGTTAGGGTCAACGAGCGAGCAGTACTTC. This encodes CASSSTPTGLGSTSEQYF.

The chain is built from TRBV9 and TRBJ2-5, with TRBD2 identical over 14 bases. Trimming removed 4 bases from V and 5 bases from J; junction bases left unmatched: 7. The V gene's germline CDR1 is SGDLS and CDR2 YYNGEE. This CDR3 has 16 residues. The CDR3 region is CASSPTSGRAGETQYF. The CDR3 coding sequence is TGTGCCAGCAGCCCGACTAGCGGGAGGGCCGGGGAGACCCAGTACTTC.

The V call is TRBV5-1, the J call TRBJ1-5; D uncertain. This CDR3 spans 17 amino acids. Germline CDR1 and CDR2: SGHRS and YFSETQ. V was shortened by 0 bases and J by 7 bases, with 20 bases between the two germline ends. The CDR3 nucleotides are TGCGCCAGCAGCTTGGGAGCGGACGGATATAATTTGCAGCCCCAGCATTTT. This translates into CASSLGADGYNLQPQHF. Combining the CDR3 with reference TRBV5-1 and TRBJ1-5 gives the whole variable domain KAGVTQTPRYLIKTRGQQVTLSCSPISGHRSVSWYQQTPGQGLQFLFEYFSETQRNKGNFPGRFSGRQFSNSRSEMNVSTLELGDSALYLCASSLGADGYNLQPQHFGDGTRLSIL.

The chain recombines TRBV10-2 with TRBJ2-7; 12 nucleotides align to TRBD1. Germline loops: CDR1 WSHSY, CDR2 SAAADI. V shed 6 bases and J 5 bases; nucleotides not matched to a gene: 8. The CDR3 is 15 amino acids. The CDR3 DNA reads TGCGCCAGCAGCCCCGGGACAGGGGGCGCCCACGAGCAGTACTTC. This sequence encodes CASSPGTGGAHEQYF.

About this clone itself: The identical CDR3 is also encoded by other nucleotide sequences in the sample. The J gene is TRBJ1-1, the V gene TRBV5-1, with D perhaps TRBD1 (6 bases). There are 14 residues in the CDR3. With 0 bases removed from V and 0 bases from J, the gap between germline ends came to 6 bases. Germline V gene lookup returns CDR1 SGHRS and CDR2 YFSETQ. CDR3 amino acids: CASSLGDMNTEAFF. The CDR3, as DNA: TGCGCCAGCAGCTTGGGGGACATGAACACTGAAGCTTTCTTT.

Turning to this clone: Other DNA sequences in the same sample also yield this CDR3. The chain has TRBV7-2 and TRBJ2-7; D unclear. The germline V gene encodes CDR1 SGHTA and CDR2 FQGNSA. The V end was cut by 1 base, the J end by 0 bases, with 7 bases between. The CDR3 covers 14 residues. In nucleotides, the CDR3 is TGTGCCAGCAGCTTAGAAGGCTTCTCCTACGAGCAGTACTTC. Amino acids: CASSLEGFSYEQYF.

The chain couples TRBV27 to TRBJ2-1; D remains ambiguous. V gave up 3 bases and J gave up 0 bases, with 12 bases separating them. CDR3 length: 16 amino acids. Looked up from germline, CDR1 is MNHEY and CDR2 is SMNVEV (reference sequence). CDR3 nucleotide sequence: TGTGCCAGCAGTTTCAGACACCTAAGCTCCTACAATGAGCAGTTCTTC. Translation: CASSFRHLSSYNEQFF.

This sequence joins TRBV7-9 and TRBJ2-1, with 10 bases aligning to TRBD2. CDR3 length equals 18 residues. CDR1 SEHNR and CDR2 FQNEAQ come from the germline V gene (reference sequence). V shed 1 base, J shed 3 bases, and the junction held 9 bases outside the gene matches. The CDR3 DNA is TGTGCCAGCAGCTTAGTAGCGGGAGGCGGGCGGGGCTACAATGAGCAGTTCTTC. Translating gives CASSLVAGGGRGYNEQFF.

CDR3 nucleotides: TGTGCCAGCAGCTTTATCACAGATACGCAGTATTTT. This encodes CASSFITDTQYF. The chain couples TRBV7-2 to TRBJ2-3, with D unresolved. The CDR3 runs 12 residues. Trimming removed 3 bases at V and 2 bases at J, with 3 bases between. From germline, CDR1 is SGHTA and CDR2 FQGNSA.

The count of this clone is one. This CDR3 is CASSPTGTGKETQYF. The CDR3 DNA is TGTGCCAGCAGTCCTACCGGGACAGGGAAAGAGACCCAGTACTTC. The chain uses TRBV6-1 and TRBJ2-5; TRBD1 agrees at 9 bases. The CDR3 totals 15 residues. With 5 bases clipped from V and 3 bases from J, the junction kept 7 bases outside the gene matches. Per germline, CDR1 MNHNS and CDR2 SASEGT.

The chain recombines TRBV7-3 with TRBJ2-3; 7 nucleotides align to TRBD2. The CDR3 spans 14 residues. The junction had 1 base not matched to a gene; V was cut back by 3 bases and J by 1 base. Germline CDR1 and CDR2: SGHTA and FQGTGA. The CDR3 reads CASSFGGGTDTQYF. CDR3 nucleotide sequence: TGTGCCAGCAGCTTTGGGGGGGGCACAGATACGCAGTATTTT.

V is TRBV6-5 and J is TRBJ1-1; D is unclear. V was shortened by 5 bases and J by 4 bases, with 11 bases between the two germline ends. This CDR3 is built from 13 residues. CDR1 and CDR2 (germline): MNHEY, SVGAGI. The CDR3 bases are TGTGCCAGCAGTCGTCTTAGAACCACTGAAGCTTTCTTT. It codes for CASSRLRTTEAFF.

The V gene is TRBV6-5, the J gene TRBJ1-1; TRBD1 matches 7 bases. V was pared by 5 bases and J by 0 bases, with 3 bases of the junction left unmatched. Germline CDR1 reads MNHEY; CDR2 reads SVGAGI. CDR3 length equals 14 residues. The CDR3 spells CASSRDSVNTEAFF. The CDR3 nucleotides are TGTGCCAGCAGTCGGGACAGTGTGAACACTGAAGCTTTCTTT.

The J gene is TRBJ2-7, the V gene TRBV30; tentatively, D is TRBD1 or TRBD2 (6 bases each). There are 14 residues in the CDR3. V lost 0 bases and J 6 bases, leaving 15 bases between the germline ends. The V gene's germline CDR1 is GTSNPN and CDR2 SVGIG (reference sequence). CDR3 residues: CAWSVSGAKSEQYF. DNA for the CDR3: TGTGCCTGGAGTGTTTCGGGGGCGAAATCCGAGCAGTACTTC.

This chain uses TRBV7-2 with TRBJ2-3, with TRBD2 as a possible D gene (5 bases). The ends were cut back, 5 bases at V and 2 bases at J, with 14 bases in the middle. CDR1 SGHTA and CDR2 FQGNSA come from the germline V gene. This CDR3 region has 15 residues. The CDR3 DNA reads as TGTGCCAGCAGCCGCCCCGGACTCTTCACAGATACGCAGTATTTT. Its protein product is CASSRPGLFTDTQYF.

This clone appeared a single time. This chain links TRBV29-1 with TRBJ1-5; no firm D call. Germline assignment: CDR1 SQVTM and CDR2 ANQGSEA. There are 12 residues in the CDR3. CDR3 DNA: TGCAGTGCGGCCGGGCCAAATCAGCCCCAGCATTTT. It translates to CSAAGPNQPQHF. The whole variable domain, filled in from reference TRBV29-1 and TRBJ1-5, reads SAVISQKPSRDICQRGTSLTIQCQVDSQVTMMFWYRQQPGQSLTLIATANQGSEATYESGFVIDKFPISRPNLTFSTLTVSNMSPEDSSIYLCSAAGPNQPQHFGDGTRLSIL.

This chain joins TRBV5-1 and TRBJ1-1, with TRBD1 as a possible D gene (5 bases). V was clipped by 4 bases and J by 5 bases, with 15 bases between them. Germline CDR1 reads SGHRS; CDR2 reads YFSETQ. The CDR3 sequence is 14 residues long. The CDR3 protein is CASSPQGGETEAFF. Here the CDR3 DNA reads TGCGCCAGCAGCCCCCAGGGCGGAGAGACTGAAGCTTTCTTT.

This chain joins TRBV7-2 and TRBJ2-1; D is perhaps TRBD2 (6 bases). The CDR3 has 17 residues. Trimming left V 0 bases short and J 6 bases short, with 18 bases between. Germline V gives CDR1 SGHTA, CDR2 FQGNSA. CDR3 sequence: CASSLARTGRGSNEQFF. In nucleotides, the CDR3 is TGTGCCAGCAGCTTAGCTAGAACGGGACGGGGGAGCAATGAGCAGTTCTTC.

J is TRBJ1-1 and V is TRBV10-3; D is perhaps TRBD1 (5 bases). The CDR3 length is 14 residues. V lost 10 bases and J lost 2, with 17 bases in between. Germline loops: CDR1 ENHRY, CDR2 SYGVKD. DNA for the CDR3: TGTGCCACCCTCGCCGGGCAGGGTAACACTGAAGCTTTCTTT. Protein sequence: CATLAGQGNTEAFF.

The CDR3: CASSPPAQPQETQYF. The CDR3 coding sequence is TGTGCCAGCTCACCACCAGCCCAGCCTCAAGAGACCCAGTACTTC. The chain links TRBV18 to TRBJ2-5; D remains unclear. This CDR3 contains 15 residues. Germline V CDR1 and CDR2: KGHSH, LQKENI. V lost 0 bases and J lost 2, with 10 bases in between. Using reference TRBV18 and TRBJ2-5 for the parts outside the CDR3, the full variable domain is NAGVMQNPRHLVRRRGQEARLRCSPMKGHSHVYWYRQLPEEGLKFMVYLQKENIIDESGMPKERFSAEFPKEGPSILRIQQVVRGDSAAYFCASSPPAQPQETQYFGPGTRLLVL.

The V call is TRBV5-4, the J call TRBJ1-4; D remains ambiguous. The V gene's germline CDR1 is SGHNT and CDR2 YYREEE (reference sequence). V dropped 3 bases and J dropped 8 bases, with 11 bases sitting between them. This CDR3 is built from 13 residues. This CDR3 is CASSSQEEEKLFF. Written as DNA, the CDR3 is TGTGCCAGCAGCTCTCAGGAGGAAGAAAAACTGTTTTTT.

The chain is built from TRBV28 and TRBJ2-1, with 8 bases aligning to TRBD1. Germline CDR1 reads MDHEN; CDR2 reads SYDVKM. With V trimmed by 5 bases and J by 9 bases, 15 bases remained unmatched. There are 16 residues in the CDR3. In DNA form, the CDR3 reads TGTGCCAGCAGTGCATACAGGGGGGCATACAATAGTGAGCAGTTCTTC. This sequence encodes CASSAYRGAYNSEQFF.

This chain links TRBV7-9 with TRBJ2-5; D might be TRBD1 (5 bases). The CDR3 runs 15 residues. The V end was cut by 2 bases, the J end by 5 bases, with 15 bases between. Germline V lookup: CDR1 SEHNR, CDR2 FQNEAQ (reference sequence). The CDR3 DNA sequence: TGTGCCAGCAGCTTAATGGGTGACAGAGAGGAGACCCAGTACTTC. Encoded protein: CASSLMGDREETQYF. Variable domain in full (rest from reference TRBV7-9 and TRBJ2-5): DTGVSQNPRHKITKRGQNVTFRCDPISEHNRLYWYRQTLGQGPEFLTYFQNEAQLEKSRLLSDRFSAERPKGSFSTLEIQRTEQGDSAMYLCASSLMGDREETQYFGPGTRLLVL.

The chain recombines TRBV18 with TRBJ1-4, with 7 bases aligning to TRBD1. Germline V gives CDR1 KGHSH, CDR2 LQKENI. Trimming cost V 3 bases and J 3 bases; bases outside gene matches: 10. This CDR3 is 17 amino acids long. Written as DNA, the CDR3 is TGTGCCAGCTCACCGGCGACAGGGAAGTTAGCTAATGAAAAACTGTTTTTT. Its protein is CASSPATGKLANEKLFF. Filled out from reference TRBV18 and TRBJ1-4, the complete variable domain reads NAGVMQNPRHLVRRRGQEARLRCSPMKGHSHVYWYRQLPEEGLKFMVYLQKENIIDESGMPKERFSAEFPKEGPSILRIQQVVRGDSAAYFCASSPATGKLANEKLFFGSGTQLSVL.

The rearrangement links TRBV10-1 to TRBJ2-3, with TRBD2 identical over 8 bases. Trimming took 0 bases from V and 5 from J; bases not matched to a gene: 7. The CDR3 loop spans 16 amino acids. In germline, CDR1 is WNHNN, CDR2 SYGVQD (reference sequence). CDR3 nucleotide sequence: TGCGCCAGCAGTGAGTCGACCGGGAGGGGTAGAGATACGCAGTATTTT. Translation: CASSESTGRGRDTQYF.

The rearrangement joins TRBV27 to TRBJ2-3; no clear D gene. CDR3 size: 14 residues. The germline V and J ends were trimmed by 3 bases and 1 base, with 8 bases remaining between them. In germline, CDR1 is MNHEY, CDR2 SMNVEV (reference sequence). Here the CDR3 DNA reads TGTGCCAGCAGTTTTTGGCAGGGCACAGATACGCAGTATTTT. Translating gives CASSFWQGTDTQYF.